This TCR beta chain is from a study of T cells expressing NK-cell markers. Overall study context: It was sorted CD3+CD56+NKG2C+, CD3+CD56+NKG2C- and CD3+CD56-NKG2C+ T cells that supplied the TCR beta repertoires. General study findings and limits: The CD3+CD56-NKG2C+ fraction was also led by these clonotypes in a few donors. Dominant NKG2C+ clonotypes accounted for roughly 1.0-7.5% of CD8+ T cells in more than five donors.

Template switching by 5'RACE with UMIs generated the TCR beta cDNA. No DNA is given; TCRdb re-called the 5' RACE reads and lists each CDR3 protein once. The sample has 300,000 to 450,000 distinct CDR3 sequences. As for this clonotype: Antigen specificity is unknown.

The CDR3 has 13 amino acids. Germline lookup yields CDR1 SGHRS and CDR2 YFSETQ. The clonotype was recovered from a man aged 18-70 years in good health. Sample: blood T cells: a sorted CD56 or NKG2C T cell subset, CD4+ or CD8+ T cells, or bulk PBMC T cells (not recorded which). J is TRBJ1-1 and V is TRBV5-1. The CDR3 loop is CASSFLLNTEAFF.